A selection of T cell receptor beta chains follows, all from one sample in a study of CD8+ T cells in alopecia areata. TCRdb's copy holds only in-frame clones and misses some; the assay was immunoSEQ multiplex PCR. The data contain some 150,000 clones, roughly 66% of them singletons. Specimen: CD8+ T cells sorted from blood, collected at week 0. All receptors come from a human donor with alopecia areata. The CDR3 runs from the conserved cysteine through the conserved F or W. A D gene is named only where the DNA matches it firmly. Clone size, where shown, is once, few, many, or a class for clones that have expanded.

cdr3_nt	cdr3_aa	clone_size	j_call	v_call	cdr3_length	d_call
TGTGCCACCAGCAGAGACAGGCTAGATGATCCCCAGCATTTT	CATSRDRLDDPQHF	-	TRBJ1-5	TRBV15	14	-
TGTGCCAGCAGCTTAGGCCTAGGGGGTGGCGAAAAACTGTTTTTT	CASSLGLGGGEKLFF	-	TRBJ1-4	TRBV13	15	-
TGCAGCGGCGGAGGGGTACACACTGAAGCTTTCTTT	CSGGGVHTEAFF	-	TRBJ1-1	TRBV29-1	12	-
TGTGCCAGCAGCCAAGAAGGACACAATCAGCCCCAGCATTTT	CASSQEGHNQPQHF	-	TRBJ1-5	TRBV14	14	-
TGTGCTAGTGGTTTCGGCAGTGAAGCTTTCTTT	CASGFGSEAFF	few	TRBJ1-1	TRBV12-5	11	-
TGTGCCAGCAGCTTATTGGGGGTTCAAGAGACCCAGTACTTC	CASSLLGVQETQYF	-	TRBJ2-5	TRBV7-9	14	-
TGTGCCAGCAGCTCATCCCTGGACGAGCAGTACTTC	CASSSSLDEQYF	few	TRBJ2-7	TRBV7-2	12	-
TGTGCCAGCAGCTTGGCCACTGAAGCTTTCTTT	CASSLATEAFF	-	TRBJ1-1	TRBV7-9	11	-
TGTGCCAGTAGTATAGATCTATGGACAGTCTATGGCTACACCTTC	CASSIDLWTVYGYTF	-	TRBJ1-2	TRBV19	15	-
TGTGCCAGTAGTGGGCCTGGGGGCACAGATACGCAGTATTTT	CASSGPGGTDTQYF	few	TRBJ2-3	TRBV19	14	-
TGTGCTAGTGGTTTCTCCGCCCCCGGGACATCCCCCGAGCAGTACTTC	CASGFSAPGTSPEQYF	-	TRBJ2-7	TRBV12-5	16	-
TGTGCCAGCAGCTTCCCCTTGGCCGGCACTGAAGCTTTCTTT	CASSFPLAGTEAFF	-	TRBJ1-1	TRBV7-9	14	-
TGTGCCAGCAGCTTAGGGGTGCAGTCACCCCTCCACTTT	CASSLGVQSPLHF	-	TRBJ1-6	TRBV13	13	-
TGCAGCGTTGTCAGGGGAAATAAATTGGAAGCTTTCTTT	CSVVRGNKLEAFF	-	TRBJ1-1	TRBV29-1	13	-
TGCAGCGCCGGGGCGGGAAGCAATCAGCCCCAGCATTTT	CSAGAGSNQPQHF	-	TRBJ1-5	TRBV29-1	13	-
TGTGCCAGCAGAGGGCGGAGGAGGTACACCTTC	CASRGRRRYTF	many	TRBJ1-2	TRBV27	11	-
TGTGCTAGTCGGGGCGGGGGCAATCAGCCCCAGCATTTT	CASRGGGNQPQHF	once	TRBJ1-5	TRBV12-5	13	-
TGTGCCAGCAGCTTAGAAGGGCAGCGTAATCAGCCCCAGCATTTT	CASSLEGQRNQPQHF	-	TRBJ1-5	TRBV7-9	15	-
TGTGCCAGCAGCCCCCAGGGCACCGGGGAGCTGTTTTTT	CASSPQGTGELFF	-	TRBJ2-2	TRBV2	13	-
TGTGCTAGCAGCCCGGGGGGGAATGAGCAGTTCTTC	CASSPGGNEQFF	-	TRBJ2-1	TRBV7-7	12	TRBD2
TGTGCCAGCAGCTTTAATGAGCAGTTCTTC	CASSFNEQFF	-	TRBJ2-1	TRBV11-2	10	-
TGTGCCTGCTCAGGGGCGAACACCGGGGAGCTGTTTTTT	CACSGANTGELFF	few	TRBJ2-2	TRBV30	13	-
TGCAGCGTTGAGGAGGCAACAGGGCAGTACTTC	CSVEEATGQYF	-	TRBJ2-7	TRBV29-1	11	-
TGCGCCAGCAGCCCCTATCAGAACAGGGGGCGAGAAGGCTACACCTTC	CASSPYQNRGREGYTF	once	TRBJ1-2	TRBV5-1	16	TRBD1
TGTGCCAGCAGTTACGGGAAGAACACTGAAGCTTTCTTT	CASSYGKNTEAFF	-	TRBJ1-1	TRBV27	13	-
TGTGCCAGCAGCTTGGTTACCGAGTACACAGATACGCAGTATTTT	CASSLVTEYTDTQYF	-	TRBJ2-3	TRBV5-6	15	-
TGCGCCAGCCTAAGGCATGGTGAGCAGTTCTTC	CASLRHGEQFF	few	TRBJ2-1	TRBV5-1	11	-
TGTGCCTGGAGTATCAGGGGCCCCTACGAGCAGTACTTC	CAWSIRGPYEQYF	-	TRBJ2-7	TRBV30	13	-
TGTGCTAGTGGTTCCGGACAGGGGCGTGACGAAGCTTTCTTT	CASGSGQGRDEAFF	-	TRBJ1-1	TRBV12-5	14	TRBD1
TGTGCCAGCAGCACCCGACCCGGTTCTTGGCAGTTCTTC	CASSTRPGSWQFF	-	TRBJ2-1	TRBV5-6	13	-
TGTGCCAGCATGGGGTATGGCTACACCTTC	CASMGYGYTF	-	TRBJ1-2	TRBV2	10	-
TGTGCCAGCTCACTGTTAGGACAGCCGGACGCCTATGGCTACACCTTC	CASSLLGQPDAYGYTF	-	TRBJ1-2	TRBV18	16	-
TGCAGCGTTGAAGTAGGGGGCGATCAGCCCCAGCATTTT	CSVEVGGDQPQHF	-	TRBJ1-5	TRBV29-1	13	TRBD1
TGTGCCACCATGGAGGGGTTGGGCTATGGCTACACCTTC	CATMEGLGYGYTF	few	TRBJ1-2	TRBV19	13	-
TGCGCCAGCAGCCAAGATTGGGGGAGGGGCCCAGGAGTGGAGCAGTACTTC	CASSQDWGRGPGVEQYF	once	TRBJ2-7	TRBV4-1	17	TRBD2
TGCGCCAGCAGCATACCGAGCGGCTCCTACGAGCAGTACTTC	CASSIPSGSYEQYF	-	TRBJ2-7	TRBV5-1	14	-
TGTGCCAGCAGTTTGGCTGGGACTAGCGGGGCCTTTGGTCTTGAGCAGTTCTTC	CASSLAGTSGAFGLEQFF	once	TRBJ2-1	TRBV27	18	TRBD2
TGTGCCAGCAGCTTCTATAGCGACGATGAGCAGTTCTTC	CASSFYSDDEQFF	-	TRBJ2-1	TRBV5-6	13	-
TGTGCCAGCAGCGACGGGACAGGGTCTCCCGGGGAGCTGTTTTTT	CASSDGTGSPGELFF	few	TRBJ2-2	TRBV9	15	TRBD1
TGCGCCAGCAGCTCGGAAACCCCAGGATTACAGGGATACTACTATGGCTACACCTTC	CASSSETPGLQGYYYGYTF	-	TRBJ1-2	TRBV5-1	19	-
TGTGCCAGCAGCCCGTATGGACAGGCGAACACTGAAGCTTTCTTT	CASSPYGQANTEAFF	-	TRBJ1-1	TRBV7-8	15	TRBD1
TGCAGCGTGTGGACAGGGGGCTTGGGCTACACCTTC	CSVWTGGLGYTF	few	TRBJ1-2	TRBV29-1	12	TRBD1
TGTGCCAGCAGCCTGGGACAGGAGAACACTGAAGCTTTCTTT	CASSLGQENTEAFF	-	TRBJ1-1	TRBV13	14	TRBD1
TGTGCCAGCAGCGTCCCACGAGGGACAGTCTACGAGCAGTACTTC	CASSVPRGTVYEQYF	-	TRBJ2-7	TRBV7-9	15	TRBD1
TGCAGCGTCCCTAGGGACGGCACCGGGGAGCTGTTTTTT	CSVPRDGTGELFF	-	TRBJ2-2	TRBV29-1	13	-
TGTGCCAGCGGGCAGAATAATTCACCCCTCCACTTT	CASGQNNSPLHF	-	TRBJ1-6	TRBV9	12	-
TGTGCCAGCAGTTACTCACAGGGGGGCGAGCAGTACTTC	CASSYSQGGEQYF	-	TRBJ2-7	TRBV6-5	13	TRBD1
TGTGCCAGCAGCTCCGGGACAGGGGGCATACAGTTCTTC	CASSSGTGGIQFF	-	TRBJ2-1	TRBV7-6	13	TRBD1
TGTGCCAGCAGCAGTAGGGAGCAGTACTTC	CASSSREQYF	-	TRBJ2-7	TRBV2	10	-
TGCAGCGTTGAAGAATTGGAAGGAGAGGGGCATAGGGATTCACCCCTCCACTTT	CSVEELEGEGHRDSPLHF	-	TRBJ1-6	TRBV29-1	18	-
TGTGCCAGCAGCTTAGCTGGTAGCAATCAGCCCCAGCATTTT	CASSLAGSNQPQHF	-	TRBJ1-5	TRBV13	14	-
TGTGCCAGCAGCGTAGGACAGGGGAGCACAGATACGCAGTATTTT	CASSVGQGSTDTQYF	-	TRBJ2-3	TRBV9	15	TRBD1